This is a list of T cell receptor beta chains from one sample in a study of T-cell reconstitution after alpha-beta-depleted transplantation in children. TCRdb reprocessed the PCR reads via MiXCR and lists one record per CDR3 protein. The data hold around 500,000 distinct CDR3 sequences, with about an eighth observed a single time. Sample: PBMCs from the stem cell graft donor, taken from the stem cell graft. The receptors originated from a human donor who donated a stem cell graft to a child with combined immunodeficiency. Both conserved end residues are part of each CDR3. D genes are given only for firm matches.

cdr3_length: 15; v_call: TRBV7-2; d_call: .; cdr3_aa: CASSLSTSDQETQYF
cdr3_length: 14; v_call: TRBV6-1; d_call: .; cdr3_aa: CASSDLWGESIQYF
cdr3_length: 13; v_call: TRBV29-1; d_call: TRBD1; cdr3_aa: CSSRTGEMEKLFF
cdr3_length: 15; v_call: TRBV11-2; d_call: .; cdr3_aa: CASKNGGGKYTEAFF
cdr3_length: 13; v_call: TRBV5-6; d_call: .; cdr3_aa: CASSWTYQETQYF
cdr3_length: 13; v_call: TRBV3-1; d_call: .; cdr3_aa: CASSQDYYNEQFF
cdr3_length: 19; v_call: TRBV4-3; d_call: TRBD2; cdr3_aa: CASSQDSPRFAGEDNEQFF
cdr3_length: 12; v_call: TRBV12-3/TRBV12-4; d_call: .; cdr3_aa: CASSPELSEQYF
cdr3_length: 15; v_call: TRBV6-5; d_call: TRBD1; cdr3_aa: CASKDRAKMNTEAFF
cdr3_length: 13; v_call: TRBV12-3/TRBV12-4; d_call: .; cdr3_aa: CASSFGVNQPQHF
cdr3_length: 21; v_call: TRBV11-1; d_call: .; cdr3_aa: CASSVRTAMERSRWNTGELFF
cdr3_length: 14; v_call: TRBV12-3/TRBV12-4; d_call: .; cdr3_aa: CASSLGATQITQYF
cdr3_length: 17; v_call: TRBV12-3/TRBV12-4; d_call: .; cdr3_aa: CASSLSAVGVPWDTIYF
cdr3_length: 14; v_call: TRBV4-3; d_call: .; cdr3_aa: CASSQAVGDYEQYF
cdr3_length: 16; v_call: TRBV12-3/TRBV12-4; d_call: .; cdr3_aa: CASSLGAALGTDTQYF
cdr3_length: 17; v_call: TRBV12-3/TRBV12-4; d_call: .; cdr3_aa: CASSFHTGAQAKETQYF
cdr3_length: 15; v_call: TRBV9; d_call: .; cdr3_aa: CASSARSYSTDTQYF
cdr3_length: 16; v_call: TRBV14; d_call: TRBD1; cdr3_aa: CASSQLLRGPQETQYF
cdr3_length: 13; v_call: TRBV12-3/TRBV12-4; d_call: .; cdr3_aa: CASSFSLGNIQYF
cdr3_length: 14; v_call: TRBV20-1; d_call: .; cdr3_aa: CSPKMQGSYNEQFF
cdr3_length: 13; v_call: TRBV2; d_call: .; cdr3_aa: CASSVPGTDTQYF
cdr3_length: 15; v_call: TRBV7-3; d_call: TRBD1; cdr3_aa: CASSLTGYGANVLTF
cdr3_length: 15; v_call: TRBV6-5; d_call: TRBD2; cdr3_aa: CASSWTSVGTDTQYF
cdr3_length: 14; v_call: TRBV7-9; d_call: TRBD2; cdr3_aa: CASSARGGRETQYF
cdr3_length: 13; v_call: TRBV3-1; d_call: .; cdr3_aa: CASSQAAEGGYTF
cdr3_length: 11; v_call: TRBV27; d_call: .; cdr3_aa: CASSFFGEQYF
cdr3_length: 12; v_call: TRBV30; d_call: .; cdr3_aa: CAWSGYDDEQFF
cdr3_length: 14; v_call: TRBV6-5; d_call: .; cdr3_aa: CASSYTGKQETQYF
cdr3_length: 13; v_call: TRBV5-8; d_call: .; cdr3_aa: CASSPEINYGYTF
cdr3_length: 14; v_call: TRBV20-1; d_call: .; cdr3_aa: CSQATRSSYNEQFF
cdr3_length: 13; v_call: TRBV7-9; d_call: .; cdr3_aa: CASSFFGVPEAFF
cdr3_length: 14; v_call: TRBV12-3/TRBV12-4; d_call: TRBD1; cdr3_aa: CASSFGDRGHGYTF
cdr3_length: 16; v_call: TRBV7-2; d_call: .; cdr3_aa: CASSRGGPFSGNTIYF
cdr3_length: 14; v_call: TRBV7-9; d_call: TRBD2; cdr3_aa: CASSDSGRAREQYF
cdr3_length: 14; v_call: TRBV6-1; d_call: TRBD1; cdr3_aa: CASRDRSYSYEQYF
cdr3_length: 15; v_call: TRBV7-2; d_call: .; cdr3_aa: CASRRSPVSGNTIYF
cdr3_length: 16; v_call: TRBV4-3; d_call: TRBD1; cdr3_aa: CASSARGQGRYNEQFF
cdr3_length: 12; v_call: TRBV20-1; d_call: .; cdr3_aa: CSASQNNEKLFF
cdr3_length: 15; v_call: TRBV7-2; d_call: TRBD2; cdr3_aa: CASSSQAGWADTQYF
cdr3_length: 15; v_call: TRBV15; d_call: .; cdr3_aa: CATSREGSKGETQYF
cdr3_length: 17; v_call: TRBV3-1; d_call: TRBD1; cdr3_aa: CASSQNPQGAFGNTIYF
cdr3_length: 13; v_call: TRBV30; d_call: .; cdr3_aa: CAWSVPPPDEQYF
cdr3_length: 14; v_call: TRBV7-7; d_call: .; cdr3_aa: CASIPISGTDTQYF
cdr3_length: 12; v_call: TRBV29-1; d_call: TRBD1; cdr3_aa: CSVFDRGNEQFF
cdr3_length: 13; v_call: TRBV15; d_call: .; cdr3_aa: CATREPGTDTQYF
cdr3_length: 16; v_call: TRBV12-3/TRBV12-4; d_call: TRBD1; cdr3_aa: CASSFTHWTGGYEQYF
cdr3_length: 16; v_call: TRBV6-5; d_call: .; cdr3_aa: CASSYSGQRPGNTIYF
cdr3_length: 13; v_call: TRBV6-2/TRBV6-3; d_call: .; cdr3_aa: CASSGGRAREQYF
cdr3_length: 15; v_call: TRBV2; d_call: TRBD2; cdr3_aa: CASSDDQRGINEQFF
cdr3_length: 17; v_call: TRBV6-5; d_call: .; cdr3_aa: CASSYGGEEGPYEKLFF
cdr3_length: 18; v_call: TRBV6-5; d_call: TRBD2; cdr3_aa: CASRHTLRISGKPDTQYF
cdr3_length: 15; v_call: TRBV7-2; d_call: .; cdr3_aa: CASSPRAQENYEQYF
cdr3_length: 18; v_call: TRBV12-3/TRBV12-4; d_call: TRBD1; cdr3_aa: CASSGTGASRRERNEQFF
cdr3_length: 17; v_call: TRBV11-1; d_call: .; cdr3_aa: CASSLVGGSPNTGELFF
cdr3_length: 13; v_call: TRBV10-3; d_call: .; cdr3_aa: CAISLGRNEKLFF